One and the same sample provided the 23 T cell receptor beta chains below, sequenced in a study of OX40 agonist ivuxolimab in advanced cancers. Clones were sequenced by immunoSEQ multiplex PCR, and TCRdb holds only the in-frame ones, with some missing. The data show under 95,000 clones, with roughly nine tenths seen just once and approximately 1.2% held by the top ten. The specimen was CD4+ or CD8+ T cells sorted from blood, collected in a trial of the OX40 agonist ivuxolimab. These receptors were taken from an adult with an advanced solid tumor such as melanoma, head and neck, liver or kidney cancer.

The chain is built from TRBV6-4 and TRBJ2-1; D unresolved. The CDR3 length is 14 residues. V lost 7 bases and J 0 bases, leaving 10 bases between the germline ends. CDR1 is MRHNA, CDR2 SNTAGT, per germline. The CDR3 sequence is CASKPFSSYNEQFF. CDR3 nucleotide sequence: TGTGCCAGCAAACCTTTCAGCTCCTACAATGAGCAGTTCTTC.

This chain uses TRBV9 with TRBJ1-2; no reliable D call. CDR1 SGDLS and CDR2 YYNGEE come from the germline V gene. This CDR3 is 14 amino acids long. V lost 4 bases and J lost 0, with 10 bases in between. The CDR3, as DNA: TGTGCCAGCAGCCCACTAGGTTCTAACTATGGCTACACCTTC. Encoded protein: CASSPLGSNYGYTF. The whole variable domain, remainder taken from reference TRBV9 and TRBJ1-2, is DSGVTQTPKHLITATGQRVTLRCSPRSGDLSVYWYQQSLDQGLQFLIQYYNGEERAKGNILERFSAQQFPDLHSELNLSSLELGDSALYFCASSPLGSNYGYTFGSGTRLTVV.

This clone appeared a few times. This sequence joins TRBV5-8 and TRBJ2-1; no definite D call. Germline assignment: CDR1 SGHTS and CDR2 YDEGEE. Trimming took 0 bases from V and 6 from J, leaving 7 bases between them. The CDR3 has 13 amino acids. The CDR3 here is CASSLDLGNEQFF. The CDR3 DNA follows: TGTGCCAGCAGCTTGGATCTGGGCAATGAGCAGTTCTTC.

The V call is TRBV29-1, the J call TRBJ2-3, with D unresolved. This CDR3 is 13 amino acids long. V lost 5 bases, J lost 0 bases, and 9 bases lay in between. Germline V lookup: CDR1 SQVTM, CDR2 ANQGSEA. The CDR3 nucleotides read TGCAGCGTTTCCTTTGCTAGCACAGATACGCAGTATTTT. It is translated as CSVSFASTDTQYF.

In its sample, this clone was seen once. This chain uses TRBV15 with TRBJ2-2; unclear D gene. Between the trimmed V and J ends, which lost 1 base and 6 bases, there was a span of 6 bases. Germline assignment: CDR1 LNHNV and CDR2 YYDKDF (reference sequence). The CDR3 extends over 13 amino acids. CDR3 region: CATSRGYSGELFF. CDR3 coding DNA: TGTGCCACCAGCAGAGGATATTCCGGGGAGCTGTTTTTT.

The rearrangement uses TRBV6-1 and TRBJ2-3; tentatively, D is TRBD1 (6 bases). Germline CDR1 MNHNS, CDR2 SASEGT. The CDR3 totals 15 residues. The V end lost 3 bases, the J end lost 1 base, and 11 bases lay between the germline ends. In DNA, the CDR3 is TGTGCCAGCAGTGACCCCTGGACAGGCACAGATACGCAGTATTTT. It translates to CASSDPWTGTDTQYF.

This chain connects TRBV5-6 to TRBJ2-3; D is undetermined. The CDR3 runs to 16 residues. V lost 0 bases to trimming and J lost 3 bases, with 14 bases between them. Looked up from germline, CDR1 is SGHDT and CDR2 is YYEEEE. This chain's CDR3 is CASSLEFQVFTDTQYF. CDR3 nucleotides: TGTGCCAGCAGCTTGGAGTTTCAGGTCTTTACAGATACGCAGTATTTT.

The count of this clone is one. V is TRBV6-5 and J is TRBJ1-2; D perhaps matches TRBD1 (6 bases). The CDR3 contains 15 residues. V lost 7 bases, J lost 4 bases, and 19 bases lay in between. Germline V gives CDR1 MNHEY, CDR2 SVGAGI. This CDR3 is CASTLYRGGGYGYTF. The CDR3 DNA reads as TGTGCCAGCACCTTGTATAGAGGGGGGGGCTATGGCTACACCTTC.

The DNA of the CDR3 is TGCGCCAGCAGCTTTACACAGGGAGGGGTCACTGAAGCTTTCTTT. This sequence encodes CASSFTQGGVTEAFF. This chain links TRBV5-1 with TRBJ1-1; maybe TRBD1 (6 bases). Germline CDR1 reads SGHRS; CDR2 reads YFSETQ. The CDR3 contains 15 residues. V lost 2 bases and J lost 4, with 15 bases in between.

J is TRBJ2-3 and V is TRBV6-4; 9 bases are a match to TRBD1. The CDR3 loop spans 15 amino acids. Germline-derived CDR1 and CDR2 are MRHNA and SNTAGT. Trimming cost V 3 bases and J 3 bases; bases outside gene matches: 4. CDR3 sequence reads: CASSELTGGTDTQYF. CDR3 nucleotide sequence: TGTGCCAGCAGTGAATTGACAGGGGGGACAGATACGCAGTATTTT.

This CDR3 is CASSLDKKGQPQHF. In DNA form, the CDR3 reads TGTGCCAGCAGCTTAGACAAAAAAGGACAGCCCCAGCATTTT. V and J are TRBV7-9 and TRBJ1-5; D is ambiguous. V was cut by 1 base and J by 7 bases, with 11 bases left in between. The length of the CDR3 is 14 residues. Looked up from germline, CDR1 is SEHNR and CDR2 is FQNEAQ (reference sequence).

J is TRBJ2-6 and V is TRBV6-1; D gene unclear. Deletions cut 5 bases from V and 3 bases from J, with 8 bases between. The CDR3 is made up of 14 amino acids. CDR1 and CDR2 (germline): MNHNS, SASEGT. The CDR3 nucleotides read TGTGCCAGCAGTCCCTCTGATGGGGCCAACGTCCTGACTTTC. This sequence encodes CASSPSDGANVLTF.

V usage is TRBV5-1 and J usage is TRBJ2-7; 8 nucleotides align to TRBD1. The V gene end was trimmed by 4 bases and the J gene end by 2 bases; junction bases not matched to a gene: 8. This CDR3 has 15 residues. Germline CDR1 reads SGHRS; CDR2 reads YFSETQ. CDR3 nucleotides: TGCGCCAGCAGCGTAGAGGACAGGGCCCCCTACGAGCAGTACTTC. Amino acid sequence: CASSVEDRAPYEQYF.

This clone was seen once. This chain links TRBV18 with TRBJ2-3; the match to TRBD1 covers 9 bases. The length of the CDR3 is 15 residues. Germline loops: CDR1 KGHSH, CDR2 LQKENI. The trim removed 5 bases at V and 4 bases at J, leaving 7 bases unmatched. CDR3 sequence reads: CASSSPGQGSDTQYF. The DNA for the CDR3 is TGTGCCAGCTCATCGCCGGGACAGGGATCAGATACGCAGTATTTT.

The chain has TRBV28 and TRBJ1-3; 9 nucleotides match TRBD1. Germline loops: CDR1 MDHEN, CDR2 SYDVKM. The CDR3 is made up of 18 amino acids. V trimming: 6 bases; J trimming: 1 base; junction bases outside the gene matches: 13. CDR3 residues: CASSSLGTGLGSGNTIYF. Written as DNA, the CDR3 is TGTGCCAGCAGCTCCCTTGGGACAGGGTTAGGATCTGGAAACACCATATATTTT.

This clone appeared a single time. The chain couples TRBV7-6 to TRBJ2-6; possibly TRBD1 or TRBD2 for D (5 bases each). CDR1 is SGHVS and CDR2 is FNYEAQ in the germline V gene. Trimming left V 1 base short and J 4 bases short, with 8 bases between. This CDR3 is 15 amino acids long. This CDR3 is CASSLGDPGANVLTF. Written as DNA, the CDR3 is TGTGCCAGCAGCTTAGGGGACCCCGGGGCCAACGTCCTGACTTTC. Full variable domain (outside the CDR3, taken from reference TRBV7-6 and TRBJ2-6): GAGVSQSPRYKVTKRGQDVALRCDPISGHVSLYWYRQALGQGPEFLTYFNYEAQQDKSGLPNDRFSAERPEGSISTLTIQRTEQRDSAMYRCASSLGDPGANVLTFGAGSRLTVL.

The CDR3 is CAISDRGGYEQYF. CDR3 DNA: TGTGCCATCAGTGATAGGGGTGGGTACGAGCAGTACTTC. The rearrangement uses TRBV10-3 and TRBJ2-7, with a tentative D call TRBD1 (5 bases). The CDR3 runs to 13 residues. Germline V lookup: CDR1 ENHRY, CDR2 SYGVKD. V lost 3 bases, J lost 4 bases, and 10 bases lay in between.

This clone was picked up one time. The chain employs TRBV7-2 and TRBJ1-5, with 7 bases that match TRBD1. Germline CDR1 reads SGHTA; CDR2 reads FQGNSA. Trimming cost V 0 bases and J 7 bases; bases outside gene matches: 9. The CDR3 consists of 16 residues. The CDR3, as DNA: TGTGCCAGCAGCTTAGCGGCCGCAGGGGGTTGGCAGCCCCAGCATTTT. Translating gives CASSLAAAGGWQPQHF.

The V gene is TRBV28, the J gene TRBJ2-3; 12 bases agree with TRBD2. J was trimmed by 3 bases and V by 6 bases; bases with no gene match: 13. There are 18 residues in the CDR3. Germline values: CDR1 MDHEN, CDR2 SYDVKM. CDR3: CASRMVASGGAGTDTQYF. The CDR3 DNA reads TGTGCCAGCAGAATGGTGGCTAGCGGGGGGGCGGGGACAGATACGCAGTATTTT.

The V gene is TRBV25-1, the J gene TRBJ1-2, with D unresolved. CDR1 and CDR2 (germline): MGHDK, SYGVNS. Trimming removed 4 bases from V and 4 bases from J, with 13 bases in between. The CDR3 contains 14 residues. As DNA, the CDR3 is TGTGCCAGCAGTGGAGGACCACTCGGCTATGGCTACACCTTC. Residues: CASSGGPLGYGYTF.

The genes are TRBV30 and TRBJ1-6; TRBD1 might be the D (5 bases). Germline CDR1 GTSNPN, CDR2 SVGIG (reference sequence). V lost 0 bases to trimming and J lost 10 bases, with 13 bases between them. CDR3 length equals 14 residues. The CDR3, as DNA: TGTGCCTGGAGTGTGGGCCCGGGGGGATCACCCCTCCACTTT. It translates to CAWSVGPGGSPLHF.

The chain joins TRBV5-1 to TRBJ2-1; D not resolved. The CDR3 runs to 15 residues. Germline values: CDR1 SGHRS, CDR2 YFSETQ. The V end lost 4 bases, the J end lost 4 bases, and 15 bases lay between the germline ends. The CDR3 protein is CASSDGPLGYNEQFF. Written as DNA, the CDR3 is TGCGCCAGCAGCGACGGCCCCTTGGGGTACAATGAGCAGTTCTTC.

J is TRBJ2-2 and V is TRBV18; perhaps D is TRBD1 or TRBD2 (6 bases each). V dropped 3 bases and J dropped 1 base, with 12 bases sitting between them. The germline CDR1 and CDR2 sequences are KGHSH and LQKENI. The CDR3 is made up of 16 amino acids. The CDR3: CASSPAGQVNTGELFF. CDR3 bases: TGTGCCAGCTCACCCGCGGGACAAGTGAACACCGGGGAGCTGTTTTTT.